This T cell receptor (beta chain) was sequenced in a study of post-analysis software for immune sequencing data. Study context: Patients with relapsing-remitting, secondary progressive and progressive-relapsing multiple sclerosis courses were all represented.

Libraries were made from TCR beta cDNA, and they carried unique molecular identifiers. A population of roughly 0.95 to 10 million T cells gave rise to 450,000 to 500,000 cDNA molecules. TCRdb used MiXCR to reprocess the PCR reads, holding one entry per CDR3 protein. The table records some 500,000 distinct CDR3 sequences, roughly 45% of them present only once. Germline-derived CDR1 and CDR2 are SGHDN and FVKESK. The CDR3 spans 13 residues. Notes on the study in general: Under F measure analysis, samples from one preparation batch co-clustered strongly. Comparison with controls showed significantly lower normalized Chao1 diversity in multiple sclerosis patients. Roughly five TRBV segments were significantly more frequent in patients than in controls. TRBV5-6, TRBV5-1 and TRBV20-1 were among these segments.

As concerns this clonotype: What it recognizes is unknown.

Sequences were obtained from blood. This clonotype was obtained from a girl aged 5-17 years with multiple sclerosis. The V call is TRBV14, the J call TRBJ2-5; perhaps TRBD2 as D (7 bases). Gene TRBJ2-7 matches the end of the DNA better, so the J call may be wrong. Here the CDR3 reads CASSHTGGGEQYF. CDR3 sequence (DNA): TGTGCCAGCAGCCATACGGGGGGCGGCGAGCAGTACTTC.